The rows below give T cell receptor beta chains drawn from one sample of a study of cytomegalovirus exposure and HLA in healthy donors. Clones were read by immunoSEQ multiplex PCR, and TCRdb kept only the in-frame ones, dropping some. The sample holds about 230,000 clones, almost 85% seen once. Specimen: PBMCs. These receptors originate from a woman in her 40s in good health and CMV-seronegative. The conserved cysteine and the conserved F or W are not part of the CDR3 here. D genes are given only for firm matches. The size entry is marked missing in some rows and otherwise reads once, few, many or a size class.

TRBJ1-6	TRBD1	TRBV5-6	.	ASSLLDRDSPLH
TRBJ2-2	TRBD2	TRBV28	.	ASSLGSSGTGELF
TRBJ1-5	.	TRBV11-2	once	ASSFGLEGNQPQH
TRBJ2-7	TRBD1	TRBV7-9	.	ASSSDRVPYEQY
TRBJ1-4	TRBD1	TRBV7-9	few	ASSLGDREDEKLF
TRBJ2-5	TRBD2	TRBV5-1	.	ASQAGFSSGVETQY
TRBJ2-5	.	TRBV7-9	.	ASRAGLQETQY
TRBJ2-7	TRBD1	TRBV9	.	ASSAGTGTYEQY
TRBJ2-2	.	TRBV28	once	ASRPSAGNTGELF
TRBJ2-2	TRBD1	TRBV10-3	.	AISVDRATGELF
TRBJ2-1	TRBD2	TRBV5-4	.	ASSSGGGPSSSYNEQF
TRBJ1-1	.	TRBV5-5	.	ASSFPGQIQVRAF
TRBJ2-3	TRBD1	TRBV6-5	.	ASSGHRGDTQY
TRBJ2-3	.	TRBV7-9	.	SSSTGQYTDTQY
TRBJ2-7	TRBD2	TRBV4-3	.	ASSQRTSGGTSSYEQY
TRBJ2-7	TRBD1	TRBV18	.	ASSRDRTYEQY
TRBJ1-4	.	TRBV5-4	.	ASSSRISWDEKLF
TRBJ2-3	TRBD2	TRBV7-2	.	ASSLVAGGFGTDTQY
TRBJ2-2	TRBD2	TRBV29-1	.	SVAGLTGTSITGELF
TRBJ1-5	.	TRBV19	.	ASSIRRQGNQPQH
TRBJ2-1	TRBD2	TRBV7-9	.	ASSVVGSGGENEQF
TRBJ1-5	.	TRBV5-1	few	ASSLQGGDQPQH
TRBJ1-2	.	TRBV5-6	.	ASSPQIQRDYT
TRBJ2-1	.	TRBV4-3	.	ASSQDVKRNEQF
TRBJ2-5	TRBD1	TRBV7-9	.	ASGRGQVGGETQY
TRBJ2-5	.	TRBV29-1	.	SAEGTPETQY
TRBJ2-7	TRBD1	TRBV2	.	ASRIRTGSFSYEQY
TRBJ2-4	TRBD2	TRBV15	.	ATSRLESRLAGAKNIQY
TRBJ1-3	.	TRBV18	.	ASSPTGTPGNTIY
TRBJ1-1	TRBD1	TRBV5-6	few	ASSATGRAEAF
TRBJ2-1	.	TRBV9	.	ASSGRGQRYNEQF
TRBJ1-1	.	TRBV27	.	ASSFVSRGATEAF
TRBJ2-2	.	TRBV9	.	ASSASPRRHSNTGELF